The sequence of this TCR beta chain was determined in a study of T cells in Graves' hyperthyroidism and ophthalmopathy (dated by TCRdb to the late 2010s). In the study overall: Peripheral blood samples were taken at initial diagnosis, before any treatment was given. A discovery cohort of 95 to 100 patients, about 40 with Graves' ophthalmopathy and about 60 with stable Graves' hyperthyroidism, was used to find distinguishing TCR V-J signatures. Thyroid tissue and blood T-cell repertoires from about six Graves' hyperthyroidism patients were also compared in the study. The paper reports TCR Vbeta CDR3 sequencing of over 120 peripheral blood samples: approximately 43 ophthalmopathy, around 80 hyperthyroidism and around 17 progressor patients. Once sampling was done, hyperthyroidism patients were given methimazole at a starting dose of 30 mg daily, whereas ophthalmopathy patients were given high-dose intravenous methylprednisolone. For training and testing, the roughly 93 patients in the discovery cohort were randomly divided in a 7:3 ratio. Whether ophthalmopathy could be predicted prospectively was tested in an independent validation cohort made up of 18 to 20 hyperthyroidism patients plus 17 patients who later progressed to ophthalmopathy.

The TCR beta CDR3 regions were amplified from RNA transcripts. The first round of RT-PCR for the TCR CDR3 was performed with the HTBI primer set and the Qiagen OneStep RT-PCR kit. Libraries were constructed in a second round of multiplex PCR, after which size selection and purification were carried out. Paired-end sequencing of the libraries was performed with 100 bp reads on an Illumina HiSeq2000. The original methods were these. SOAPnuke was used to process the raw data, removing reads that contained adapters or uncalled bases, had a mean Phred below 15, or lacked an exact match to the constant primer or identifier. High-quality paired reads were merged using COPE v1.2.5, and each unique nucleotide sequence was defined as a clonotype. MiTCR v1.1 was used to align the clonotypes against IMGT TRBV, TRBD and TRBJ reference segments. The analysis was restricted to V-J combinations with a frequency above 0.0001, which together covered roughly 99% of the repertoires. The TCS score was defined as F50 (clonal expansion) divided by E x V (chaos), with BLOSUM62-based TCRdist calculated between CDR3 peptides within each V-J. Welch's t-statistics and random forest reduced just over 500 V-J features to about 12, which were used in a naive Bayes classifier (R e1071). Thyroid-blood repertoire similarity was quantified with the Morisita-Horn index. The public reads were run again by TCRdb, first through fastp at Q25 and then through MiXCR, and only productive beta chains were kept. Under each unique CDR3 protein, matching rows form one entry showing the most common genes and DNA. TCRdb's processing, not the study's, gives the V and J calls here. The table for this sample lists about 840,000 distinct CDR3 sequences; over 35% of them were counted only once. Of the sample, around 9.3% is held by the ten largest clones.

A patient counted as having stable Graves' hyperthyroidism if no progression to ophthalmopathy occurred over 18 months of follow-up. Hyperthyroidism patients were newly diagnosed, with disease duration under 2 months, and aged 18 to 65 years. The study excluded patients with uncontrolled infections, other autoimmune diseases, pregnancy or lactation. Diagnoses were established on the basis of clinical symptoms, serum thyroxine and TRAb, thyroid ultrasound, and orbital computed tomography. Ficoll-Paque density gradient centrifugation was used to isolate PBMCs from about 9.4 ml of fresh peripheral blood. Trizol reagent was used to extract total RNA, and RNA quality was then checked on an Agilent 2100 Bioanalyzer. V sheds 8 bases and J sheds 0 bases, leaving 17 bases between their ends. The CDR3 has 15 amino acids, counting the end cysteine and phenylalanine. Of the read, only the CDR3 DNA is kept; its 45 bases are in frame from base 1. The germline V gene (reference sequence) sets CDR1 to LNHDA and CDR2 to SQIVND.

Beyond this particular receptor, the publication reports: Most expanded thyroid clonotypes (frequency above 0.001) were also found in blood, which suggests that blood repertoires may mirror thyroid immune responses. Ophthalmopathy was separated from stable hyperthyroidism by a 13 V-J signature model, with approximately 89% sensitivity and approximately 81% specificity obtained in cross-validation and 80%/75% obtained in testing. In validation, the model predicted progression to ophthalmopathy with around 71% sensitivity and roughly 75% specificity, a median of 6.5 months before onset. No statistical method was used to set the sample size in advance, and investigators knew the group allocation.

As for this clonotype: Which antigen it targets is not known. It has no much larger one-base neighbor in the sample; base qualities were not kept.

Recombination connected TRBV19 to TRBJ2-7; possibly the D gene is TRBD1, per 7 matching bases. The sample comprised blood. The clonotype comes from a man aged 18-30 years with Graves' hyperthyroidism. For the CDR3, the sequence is CASPPTGTSSYEQYF. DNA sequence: TGTGCCAGTCCACCGACAGGGACTTCCTCCTACGAGCAGTACTTC.